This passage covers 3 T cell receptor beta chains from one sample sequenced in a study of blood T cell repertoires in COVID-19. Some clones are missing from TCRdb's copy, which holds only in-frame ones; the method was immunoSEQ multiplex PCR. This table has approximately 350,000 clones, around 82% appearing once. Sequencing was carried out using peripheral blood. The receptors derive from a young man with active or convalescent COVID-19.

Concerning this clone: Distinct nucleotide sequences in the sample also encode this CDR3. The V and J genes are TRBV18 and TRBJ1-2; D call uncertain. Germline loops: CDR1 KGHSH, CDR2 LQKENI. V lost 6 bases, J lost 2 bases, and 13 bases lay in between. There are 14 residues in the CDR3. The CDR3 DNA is TGTGCCAGCTCGCCAACCGGGTCCAACTATGGCTACACCTTC. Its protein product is CASSPTGSNYGYTF.

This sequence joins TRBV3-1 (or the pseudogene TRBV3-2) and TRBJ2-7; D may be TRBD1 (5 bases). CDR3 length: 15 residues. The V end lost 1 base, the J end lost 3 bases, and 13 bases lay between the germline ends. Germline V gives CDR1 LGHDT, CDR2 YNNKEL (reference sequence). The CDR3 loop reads CASSQVDRVIYEQYF. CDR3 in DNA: TGTGCCAGCAGCCAAGTTGACAGAGTAATCTACGAGCAGTACTTC.

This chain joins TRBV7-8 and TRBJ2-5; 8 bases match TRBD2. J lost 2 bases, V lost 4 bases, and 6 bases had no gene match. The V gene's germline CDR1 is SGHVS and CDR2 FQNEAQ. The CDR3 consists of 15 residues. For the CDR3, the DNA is TGTGCCAGCAGCTCACGGGCTAGCGGGCAAGAGACCCAGTACTTC. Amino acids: CASSSRASGQETQYF.